This T cell receptor (beta chain) originates from a study of T cell responses to AZD1222 COVID-19 vaccine. Whole-study results and caveats: After two AZD1222 doses, spike-specific TCR breadth and depth rose versus day 0. Mostly white British, mostly female donors; authors suggested clonal diversity may be underestimated.

Comments on this clone: Antigen: not known.

The repertoire was sequenced with immunoSEQ multiplex PCR; TCRdb's copy has only in-frame clones and lacks some. The sample has around 180,000 clones, 75% to 90% seen once; the top ten hold less than 3%. V dropped 0 bases and J dropped 0 bases, with 7 bases sitting between them. Germline V gene data show CDR1 as SGHRS and CDR2 as YFSETQ. This CDR3 has 16 residues. The sequencing used peripheral blood, collected on day 0 of AZD1222 vaccination. The TCR sequence derives from an adult in good health. The chain combines TRBV5-1 with TRBJ1-6; D not resolved. CDR3 residues: CASSLDASSYNSPLHF. The CDR3 bases are TGCGCCAGCAGCTTGGATGCGAGCTCCTATAATTCACCCCTCCACTTT.